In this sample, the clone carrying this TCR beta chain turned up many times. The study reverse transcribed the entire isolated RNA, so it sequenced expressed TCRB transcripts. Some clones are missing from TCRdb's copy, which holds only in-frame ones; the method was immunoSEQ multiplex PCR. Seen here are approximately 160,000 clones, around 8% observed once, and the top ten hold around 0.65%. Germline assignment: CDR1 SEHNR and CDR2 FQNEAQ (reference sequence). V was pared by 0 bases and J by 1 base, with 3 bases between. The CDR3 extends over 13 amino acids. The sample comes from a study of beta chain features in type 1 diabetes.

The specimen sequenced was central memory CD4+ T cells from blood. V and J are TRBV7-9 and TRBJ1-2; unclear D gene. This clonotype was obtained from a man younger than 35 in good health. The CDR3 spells CASSLANNYGYTF. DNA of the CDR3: TGTGCCAGCAGCTTAGCTAATAACTATGGCTACACCTTC.